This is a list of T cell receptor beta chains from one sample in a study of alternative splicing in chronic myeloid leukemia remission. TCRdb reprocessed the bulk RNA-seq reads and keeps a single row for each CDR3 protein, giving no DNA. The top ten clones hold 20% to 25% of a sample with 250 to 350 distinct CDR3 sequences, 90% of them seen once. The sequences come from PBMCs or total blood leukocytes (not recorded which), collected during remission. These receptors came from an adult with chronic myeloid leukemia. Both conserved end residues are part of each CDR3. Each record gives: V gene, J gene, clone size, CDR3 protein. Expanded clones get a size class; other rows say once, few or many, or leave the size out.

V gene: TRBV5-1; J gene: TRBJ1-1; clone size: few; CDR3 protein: CASSPLGRAEAFF
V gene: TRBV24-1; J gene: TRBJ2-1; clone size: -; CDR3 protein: CATSQWGNEQFF
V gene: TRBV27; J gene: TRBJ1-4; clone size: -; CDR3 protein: CASSLSARTNEKLFF
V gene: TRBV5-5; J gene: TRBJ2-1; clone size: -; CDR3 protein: CASIPEGQGKFF
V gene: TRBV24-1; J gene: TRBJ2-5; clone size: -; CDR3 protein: CATSDSQGASGETQYF
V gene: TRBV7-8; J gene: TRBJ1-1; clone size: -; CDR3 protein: CASSIQGTNTEAFF
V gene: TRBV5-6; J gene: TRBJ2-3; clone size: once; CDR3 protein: CASSLKGGWHYTDTQYF
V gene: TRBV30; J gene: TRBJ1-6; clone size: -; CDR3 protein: CAGSPRSQSPLHF
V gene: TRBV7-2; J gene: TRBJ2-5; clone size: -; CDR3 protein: CASSLTQREVETQYF
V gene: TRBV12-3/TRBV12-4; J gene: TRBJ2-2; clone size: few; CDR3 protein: CASSPWTANTGELFF
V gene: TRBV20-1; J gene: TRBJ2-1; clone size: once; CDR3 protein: CSARTSGLYNEQFF
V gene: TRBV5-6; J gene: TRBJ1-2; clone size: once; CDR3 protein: CASSLRVKHYGYTF
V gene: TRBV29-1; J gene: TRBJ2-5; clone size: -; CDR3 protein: CSVWGHETLYF
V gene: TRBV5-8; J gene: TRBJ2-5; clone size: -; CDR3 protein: CASSLPFQETQYF
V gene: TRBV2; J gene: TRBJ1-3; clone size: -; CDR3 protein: CASRSGPGNTIYF
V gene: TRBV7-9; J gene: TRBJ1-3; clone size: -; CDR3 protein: CASSLKGPGNTIYF
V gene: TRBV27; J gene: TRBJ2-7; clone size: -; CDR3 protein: CASSFGRSYEQYF
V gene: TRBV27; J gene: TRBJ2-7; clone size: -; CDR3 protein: CASSSVLADYEQYF
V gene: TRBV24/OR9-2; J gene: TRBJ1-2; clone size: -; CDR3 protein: CATSDTGGGGYTF
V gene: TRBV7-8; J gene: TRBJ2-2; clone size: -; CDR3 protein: CASSPPKGDLNTGELFF
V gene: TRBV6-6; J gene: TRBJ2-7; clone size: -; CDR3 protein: CASSSPVAASYEQYF
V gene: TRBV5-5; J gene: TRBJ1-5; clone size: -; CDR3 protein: CASSLTPGQGAGQPQHF
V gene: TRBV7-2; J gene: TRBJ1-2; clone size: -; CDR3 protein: CASSLGGRVSDYGYTF
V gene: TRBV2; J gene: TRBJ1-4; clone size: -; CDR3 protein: CASSYTGALNEKLFF
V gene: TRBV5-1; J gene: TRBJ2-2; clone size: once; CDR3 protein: CASSVSVTGELFF
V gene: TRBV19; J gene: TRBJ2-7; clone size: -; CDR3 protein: CASSIGHLDEQYF
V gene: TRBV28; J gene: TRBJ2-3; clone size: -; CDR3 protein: CASSSLAGGTDTQYF
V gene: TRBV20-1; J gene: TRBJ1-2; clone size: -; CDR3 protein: CSATSPNYGYTF
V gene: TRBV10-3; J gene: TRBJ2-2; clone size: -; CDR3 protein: CAITPGGDGELFF
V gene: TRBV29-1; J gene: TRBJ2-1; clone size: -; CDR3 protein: CSVGGPDFANEQFF
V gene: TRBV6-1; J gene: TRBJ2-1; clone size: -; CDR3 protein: CASSEAPGSYNEQFF
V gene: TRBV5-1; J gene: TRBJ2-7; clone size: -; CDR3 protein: CASSLGGVRGDEQYF
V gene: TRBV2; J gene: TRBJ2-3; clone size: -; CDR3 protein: CASSEGTSSTDTQYF
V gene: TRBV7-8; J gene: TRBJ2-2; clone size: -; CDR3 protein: CASSFGTSLTRSTGELFF
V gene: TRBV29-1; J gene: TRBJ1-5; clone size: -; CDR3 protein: CSVADTGNQPQHF
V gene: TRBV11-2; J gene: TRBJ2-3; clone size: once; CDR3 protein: CASSLRQMSTDTQYF
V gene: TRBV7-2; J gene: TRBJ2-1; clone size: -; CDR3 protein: CASSLAGGPSYNEQFF